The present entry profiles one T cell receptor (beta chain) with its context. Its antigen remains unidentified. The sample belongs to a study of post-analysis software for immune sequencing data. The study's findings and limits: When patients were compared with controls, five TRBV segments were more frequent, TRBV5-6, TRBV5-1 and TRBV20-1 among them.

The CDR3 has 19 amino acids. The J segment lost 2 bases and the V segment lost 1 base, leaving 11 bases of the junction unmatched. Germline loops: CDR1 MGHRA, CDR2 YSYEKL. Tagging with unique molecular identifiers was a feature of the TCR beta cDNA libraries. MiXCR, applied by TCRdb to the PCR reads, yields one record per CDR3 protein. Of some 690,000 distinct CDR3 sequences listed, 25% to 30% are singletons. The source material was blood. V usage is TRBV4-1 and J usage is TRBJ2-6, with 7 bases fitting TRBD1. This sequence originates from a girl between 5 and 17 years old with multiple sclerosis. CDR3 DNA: TGCGCCAGCAGCCAAGTTGCGATCCCAGGGGGTCCTGGGGCCAACGTCCTGACTTTC. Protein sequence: CASSQVAIPGGPGANVLTF.